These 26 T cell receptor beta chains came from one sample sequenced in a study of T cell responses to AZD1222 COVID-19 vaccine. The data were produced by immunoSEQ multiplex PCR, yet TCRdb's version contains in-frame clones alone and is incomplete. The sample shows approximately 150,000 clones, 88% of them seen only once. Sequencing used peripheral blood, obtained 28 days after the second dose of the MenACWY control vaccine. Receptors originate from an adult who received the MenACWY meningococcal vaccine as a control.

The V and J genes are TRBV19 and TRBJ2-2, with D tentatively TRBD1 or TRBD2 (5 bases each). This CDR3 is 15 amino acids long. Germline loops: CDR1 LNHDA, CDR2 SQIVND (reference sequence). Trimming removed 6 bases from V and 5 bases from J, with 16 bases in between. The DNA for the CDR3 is TGTGCCAGTAGGACCGGGACGGAAATTACCGGGGAGCTGTTTTTT. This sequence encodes CASRTGTEITGELFF.

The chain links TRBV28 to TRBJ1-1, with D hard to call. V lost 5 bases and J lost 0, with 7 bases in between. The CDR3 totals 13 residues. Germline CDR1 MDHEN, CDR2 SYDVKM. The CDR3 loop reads CASSPLMNTEAFF. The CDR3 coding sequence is TGTGCCAGCAGTCCTCTTATGAACACTGAAGCTTTCTTT. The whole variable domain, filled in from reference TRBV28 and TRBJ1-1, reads DVKVTQSSRYLVKRTGEKVFLECVQDMDHENMFWYRQDPGLGLRLIYFSYDVKMKEKGDIPEGYSVSREKKERFSLILESASTNQTSMYLCASSPLMNTEAFFGQGTRLTVV.

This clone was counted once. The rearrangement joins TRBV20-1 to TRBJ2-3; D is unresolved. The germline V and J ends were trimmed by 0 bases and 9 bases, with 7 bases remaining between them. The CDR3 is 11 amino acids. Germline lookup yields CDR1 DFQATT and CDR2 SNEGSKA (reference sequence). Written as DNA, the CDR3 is TGCAGTGCTAGAGATACCGGAACGCAGTATTTT. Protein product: CSARDTGTQYF.

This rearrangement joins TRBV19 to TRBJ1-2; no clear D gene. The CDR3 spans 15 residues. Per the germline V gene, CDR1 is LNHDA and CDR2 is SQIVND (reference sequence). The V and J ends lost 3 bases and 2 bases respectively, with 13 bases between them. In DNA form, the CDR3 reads TGTGCCAGTAGTATCCCAGCCCGAGGGAACTATGGCTACACCTTC. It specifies CASSIPARGNYGYTF. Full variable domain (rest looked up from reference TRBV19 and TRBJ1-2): DGGITQSPKYLFRKEGQNVTLSCEQNLNHDAMYWYRQDPGQGLRLIYYSQIVNDFQKGDIAEGYSVSREKKESFPLTVTSAQKNPTAFYLCASSIPARGNYGYTFGSGTRLTVV.

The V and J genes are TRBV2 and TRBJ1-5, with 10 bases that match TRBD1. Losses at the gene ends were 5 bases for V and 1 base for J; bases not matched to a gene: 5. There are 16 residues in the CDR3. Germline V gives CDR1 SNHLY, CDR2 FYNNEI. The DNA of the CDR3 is TGTGCCAGCAGTTCCTCGGACAGGGGGAGCAATCAGCCCCAGCATTTT. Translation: CASSSSDRGSNQPQHF.

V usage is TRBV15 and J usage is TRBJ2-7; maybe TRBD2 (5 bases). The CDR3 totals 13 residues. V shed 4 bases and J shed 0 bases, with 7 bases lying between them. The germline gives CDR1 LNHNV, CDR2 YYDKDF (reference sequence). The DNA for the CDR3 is TGTGCCACCAGCACCGGGAACTCCTACGAGCAGTACTTC. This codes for CATSTGNSYEQYF.

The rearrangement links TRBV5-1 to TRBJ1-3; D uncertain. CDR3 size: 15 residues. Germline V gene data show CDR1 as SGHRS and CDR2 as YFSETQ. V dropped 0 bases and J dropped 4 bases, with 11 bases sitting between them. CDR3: CASSLEGDRGNTIYF. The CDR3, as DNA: TGCGCCAGCAGCTTGGAAGGCGATCGAGGAAACACCATATATTTT.

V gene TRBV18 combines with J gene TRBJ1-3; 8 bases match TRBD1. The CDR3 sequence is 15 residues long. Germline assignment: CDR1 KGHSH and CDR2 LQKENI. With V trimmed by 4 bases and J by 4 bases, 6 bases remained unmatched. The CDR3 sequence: CASSRQGASGNTIYF. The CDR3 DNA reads TGTGCCAGCTCACGCCAGGGGGCGTCAGGAAACACCATATATTTT. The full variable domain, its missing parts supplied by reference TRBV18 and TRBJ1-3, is NAGVMQNPRHLVRRRGQEARLRCSPMKGHSHVYWYRQLPEEGLKFMVYLQKENIIDESGMPKERFSAEFPKEGPSILRIQQVVRGDSAAYFCASSRQGASGNTIYFGEGSWLTVV.

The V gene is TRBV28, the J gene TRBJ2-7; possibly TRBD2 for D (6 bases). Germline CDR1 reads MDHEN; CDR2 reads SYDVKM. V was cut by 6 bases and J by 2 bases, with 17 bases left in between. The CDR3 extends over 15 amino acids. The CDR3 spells CASSLPVSGAYEQYF. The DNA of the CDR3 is TGTGCCAGCAGCCTCCCGGTTAGCGGTGCCTACGAGCAGTACTTC.

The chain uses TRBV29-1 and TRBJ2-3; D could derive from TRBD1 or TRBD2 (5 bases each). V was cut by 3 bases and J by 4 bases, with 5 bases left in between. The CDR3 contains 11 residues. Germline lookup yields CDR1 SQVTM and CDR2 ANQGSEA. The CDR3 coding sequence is TGCAGCGTTGAGGGACCAGATACGCAGTATTTT. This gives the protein CSVEGPDTQYF.

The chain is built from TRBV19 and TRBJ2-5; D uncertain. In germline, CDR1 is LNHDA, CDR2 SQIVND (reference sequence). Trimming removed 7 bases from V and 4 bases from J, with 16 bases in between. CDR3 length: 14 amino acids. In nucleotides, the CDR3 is TGTGCCAGTAACCGTCAAGTGGGCCGAGAGACCCAGTACTTC. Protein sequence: CASNRQVGRETQYF.

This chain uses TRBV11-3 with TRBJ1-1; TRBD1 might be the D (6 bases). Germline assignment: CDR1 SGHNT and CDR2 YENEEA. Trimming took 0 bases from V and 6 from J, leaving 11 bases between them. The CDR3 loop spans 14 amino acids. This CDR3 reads CASSLDPRTAEAFF. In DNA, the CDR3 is TGTGCCAGCAGCTTAGACCCCCGGACAGCTGAAGCTTTCTTT.

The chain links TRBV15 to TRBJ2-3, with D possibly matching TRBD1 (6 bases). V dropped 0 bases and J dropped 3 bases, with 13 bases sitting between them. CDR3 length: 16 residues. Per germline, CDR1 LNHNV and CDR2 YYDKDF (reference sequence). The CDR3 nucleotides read TGTGCCACCAGCAGAGAAGTAGGCCAGGGGACAGATACGCAGTATTTT. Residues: CATSREVGQGTDTQYF.

The chain's CDR3 is CASSPRTDRYGYTF. As DNA, the CDR3 is TGCGCCAGCAGCCCCCGGACAGACCGCTATGGCTACACCTTC. The V call is TRBV4-1, the J call TRBJ1-2; D perhaps matches TRBD1 (6 bases). V was shortened by 4 bases and J by 4 bases, with 13 bases between the two germline ends. The CDR3 has 14 amino acids. Per the germline V gene, CDR1 is MGHRA and CDR2 is YSYEKL.

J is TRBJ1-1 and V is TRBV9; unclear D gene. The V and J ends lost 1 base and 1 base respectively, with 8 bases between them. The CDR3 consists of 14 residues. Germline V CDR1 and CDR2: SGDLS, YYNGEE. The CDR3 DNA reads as TGTGCCAGCAGCGTACTTTCGACGAACACTGAAGCTTTCTTT. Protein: CASSVLSTNTEAFF.

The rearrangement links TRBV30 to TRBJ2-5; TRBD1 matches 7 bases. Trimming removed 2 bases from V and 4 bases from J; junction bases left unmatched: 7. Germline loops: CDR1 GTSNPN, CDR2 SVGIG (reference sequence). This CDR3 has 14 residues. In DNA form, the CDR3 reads TGTGCCTGGAGTCTTACAGGGGTCGGAGAGACCCAGTACTTC. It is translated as CAWSLTGVGETQYF.

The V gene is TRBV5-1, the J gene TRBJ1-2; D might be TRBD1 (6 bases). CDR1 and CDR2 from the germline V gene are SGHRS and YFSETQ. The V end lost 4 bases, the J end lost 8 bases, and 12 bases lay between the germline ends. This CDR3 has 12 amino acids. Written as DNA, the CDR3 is TGCGCCAGCAGCCCTCAACAGGGAGGCTACACCTTC. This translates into CASSPQQGGYTF.

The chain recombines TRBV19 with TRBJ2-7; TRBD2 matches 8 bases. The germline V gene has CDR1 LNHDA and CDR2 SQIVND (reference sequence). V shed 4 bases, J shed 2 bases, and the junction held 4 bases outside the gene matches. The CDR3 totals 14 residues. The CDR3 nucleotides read TGTGCCAGTAGTAGGGGACTAGGGGCCTACGAGCAGTACTTC. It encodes CASSRGLGAYEQYF.

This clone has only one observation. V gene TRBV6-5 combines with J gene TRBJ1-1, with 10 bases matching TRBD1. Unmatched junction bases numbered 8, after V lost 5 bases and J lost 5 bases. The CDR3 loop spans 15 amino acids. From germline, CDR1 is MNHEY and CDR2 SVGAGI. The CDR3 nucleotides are TGTGCCAGCAGTAGACCGGGACAGGGGCTGACTGAAGCTTTCTTT. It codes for CASSRPGQGLTEAFF.

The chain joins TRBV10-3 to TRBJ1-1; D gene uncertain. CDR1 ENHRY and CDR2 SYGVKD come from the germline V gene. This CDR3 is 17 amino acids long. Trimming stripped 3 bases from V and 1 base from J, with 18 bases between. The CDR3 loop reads CAISDMWATLRNTEAFF. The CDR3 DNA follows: TGTGCCATCAGTGACATGTGGGCGACTCTCAGGAACACTGAAGCTTTCTTT.

As DNA, the CDR3 is TGTGCCAGCAGCTTAGGAATAGGGACGAGGGCAACTAATGAAAAACTGTTTTTT. This encodes CASSLGIGTRATNEKLFF. This chain joins TRBV11-2 and TRBJ1-4; possibly TRBD1 for D (5 bases). The CDR3 has 18 residues. Trimming cost V 1 base and J 0 bases, with 15 bases left between them. Germline CDR1 SGHAT, CDR2 FQNNGV.

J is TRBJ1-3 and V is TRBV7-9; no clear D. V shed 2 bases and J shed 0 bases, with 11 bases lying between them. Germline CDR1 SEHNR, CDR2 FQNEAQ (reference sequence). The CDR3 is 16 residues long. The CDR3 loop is CASSLLSRISGNTIYF. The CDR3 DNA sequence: TGTGCCAGCAGCTTATTGTCCAGAATCTCTGGAAACACCATATATTTT.

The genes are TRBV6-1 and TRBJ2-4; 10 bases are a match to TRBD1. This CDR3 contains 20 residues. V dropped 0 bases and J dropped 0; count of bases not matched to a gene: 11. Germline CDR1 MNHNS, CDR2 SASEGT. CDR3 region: CASSEAPDRGGSRAKNIQYF. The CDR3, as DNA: TGTGCCAGCAGTGAAGCCCCGGACAGGGGGGGGAGTCGAGCCAAAAACATTCAGTACTTC.

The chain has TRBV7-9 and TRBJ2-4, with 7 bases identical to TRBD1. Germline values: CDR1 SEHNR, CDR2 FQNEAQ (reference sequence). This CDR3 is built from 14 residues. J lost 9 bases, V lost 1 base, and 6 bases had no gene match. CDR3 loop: CASSLDRQGGIQYF. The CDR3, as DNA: TGTGCCAGCAGCTTAGATCGACAGGGTGGCATTCAGTACTTC.

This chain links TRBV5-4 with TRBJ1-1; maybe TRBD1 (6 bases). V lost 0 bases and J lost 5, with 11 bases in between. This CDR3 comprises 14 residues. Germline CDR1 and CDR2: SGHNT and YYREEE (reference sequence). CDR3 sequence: CASSLDPGATEAFF. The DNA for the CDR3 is TGTGCCAGCAGCTTGGATCCGGGGGCAACTGAAGCTTTCTTT.

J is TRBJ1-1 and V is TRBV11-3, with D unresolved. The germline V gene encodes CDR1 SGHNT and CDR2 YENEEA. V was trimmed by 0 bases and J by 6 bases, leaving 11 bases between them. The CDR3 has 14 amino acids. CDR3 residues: CASSLDTSKAEAFF. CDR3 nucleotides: TGTGCCAGCAGCTTAGATACGAGTAAGGCTGAAGCTTTCTTT.